This TCR beta chain was documented in a study of technical replicates of blood from a handful of donors. The CDR3 has 14 residues. Trimming took off 2 bases at V and 5 bases at J, with 13 bases between the two ends. Germline V gene data show CDR1 as MNHEY and CDR2 as SVGAGI. Measured with immunoSEQ multiplex PCR; TCRdb has only the in-frame clones, and not every one. This sample has about 83,000 clones; around 94% occur once, and the top ten carry around 0.25%. This sequence joins TRBV6-5 and TRBJ2-7; D is possibly TRBD2 (6 bases). Sequences were obtained from T cells isolated from PBMCs. This sequence originates from a human donor in good health. CDR3 sequence: CASSYGGRTNEQYF. In nucleotides, the CDR3 is TGTGCCAGCAGTTACGGAGGGCGCACCAACGAGCAGTACTTC.